This passage covers 6 T cell receptor beta chains from one sample sequenced in a study of T cells after yellow fever vaccination (dated by TCRdb to about 2019). The library was generated by 5' RACE. The run used an Illumina HiSeq 2500. In-frame beta chains were kept once TCRdb had trimmed the public reads at Q25 with fastp and called clones with MiXCR. CDR3 protein sequences are deduplicated, and each keeps its most common genes and DNA. Recorded for this sample are about 400,000 distinct CDR3 sequences; more than 5.5% of them occurred a single time. The ten largest clones add up to about 15% of the sample. The label giving this sample's treatment or condition can be read as: live attenuated yellow fever vaccine strain. The material sequenced was PBMCs, taken 5 days after the yellow fever booster vaccination. The receptors stem from a man aged 25-45 years who received the YFV17D yellow fever vaccine.

This clonotype was counted many times. The chain has TRBV7-8 and TRBJ2-3; 8 bases align to TRBD1. The CDR3 length is 14 residues. From germline, CDR1 is SGHVS and CDR2 FQNEAQ. The ends lost 0 bases at V and 7 bases at J; junction bases unmatched: 3. The CDR3 is CASSLATGENTQYF. The CDR3 bases are TGTGCCAGCAGCTTAGCGACAGGGGAGAATACGCAGTATTTT.

This clonotype was detected many times. CDR3 region: CASSVASGVGTDTQYF. CDR3 DNA: TGTGCCAGCAGCGTCGCTTCAGGGGTCGGGACAGATACGCAGTATTTT. This chain links TRBV5-4 with TRBJ2-3; D might be TRBD1 (6 bases). Trimming removed 4 bases from V and 3 bases from J, with 18 bases in between. Looked up from germline, CDR1 is SGHNT and CDR2 is YYREEE (reference sequence). This CDR3 is built from 16 residues.

Ten or more counts support this clonotype. CDR3 amino acids: CASSQGNSRRGNEQFF. The CDR3 DNA reads TGCGCCAGCAGCCAAGGCAACTCCCGGCGGGGCAATGAGCAGTTCTTC. The chain couples TRBV4-3 to TRBJ2-1; D may be TRBD2 (6 bases). Per the germline V gene, CDR1 is LGHNA and CDR2 is YSLEER. The CDR3 contains 16 residues. V dropped 1 base and J dropped 6 bases, with 16 bases sitting between them.

V is TRBV7-8 and J is TRBJ2-3, with D possibly TRBD2 on 6 matching bases. V shed 3 bases and J shed 0 bases, with 10 bases lying between them. The CDR3 length is 15 residues. The germline V gene has CDR1 SGHVS and CDR2 FQNEAQ. The CDR3 here is CASSFGSASTDTQYF. The CDR3 nucleotides read TGTGCCAGCAGCTTCGGGAGCGCTAGCACAGATACGCAGTATTTT.

This clonotype was counted only a few times. The rearrangement links TRBV5-6 to TRBJ1-3, with TRBD1 matching 11 bases. Germline V lookup: CDR1 SGHDT, CDR2 YYEEEE. The CDR3 is made up of 18 amino acids. After removal of 3 bases from V and 1 base from J, the junction contained 9 bases not matched to a gene. CDR3 protein: CASSYGTGGIGSGNTIYF. The DNA of the CDR3 is TGTGCCAGCAGCTACGGGACAGGGGGTATCGGGTCTGGAAACACCATATATTTT.

This clonotype occurred many times. This rearrangement joins TRBV5-1 to TRBJ2-1; D remains ambiguous. The length of the CDR3 is 11 residues. Germline V gene data show CDR1 as SGHRS and CDR2 as YFSETQ. Trimming pared 0 bases from V and 9 bases from J, leaving 4 bases between. CDR3 DNA: TGCGCCAGCAGCTTGGAGAGTGAGCAGTTCTTC. It yields the protein CASSLESEQFF.